The clone carrying this T cell receptor (beta chain) showed up many times. The sample is drawn from a study of early T cells in non-severe SARS-CoV-2 infection. Study-level background: Sequencing of bulk RNA from unsorted whole blood was done, without chain pairing.

TCRdb re-called the 5' RACE reads through MiXCR, storing one row per CDR3 protein. The sample contains roughly 51,000 distinct CDR3 sequences, 7% to 9% of which appear only once. The V gene end was trimmed by 5 bases and the J gene end by 8 bases; junction bases not matched to a gene: 23. The length of the CDR3 is 18 residues. The germline gives CDR1 MDHEN, CDR2 SYDVKM. The origin of this receptor is an adult who was a healthcare worker with PCR-confirmed SARS-CoV-2 infection or an uninfected control (not recorded which). V and J are TRBV28 and TRBJ1-2, with TRBD1 matching over 7 bases. The sequencing input was whole blood. The CDR3 reads CASSPLGMSGRGRSGYTF. For the CDR3, the DNA is TGTGCCAGCAGTCCTCTCGGGATGAGTGGGAGGGGGCGATCCGGCTACACCTTC.